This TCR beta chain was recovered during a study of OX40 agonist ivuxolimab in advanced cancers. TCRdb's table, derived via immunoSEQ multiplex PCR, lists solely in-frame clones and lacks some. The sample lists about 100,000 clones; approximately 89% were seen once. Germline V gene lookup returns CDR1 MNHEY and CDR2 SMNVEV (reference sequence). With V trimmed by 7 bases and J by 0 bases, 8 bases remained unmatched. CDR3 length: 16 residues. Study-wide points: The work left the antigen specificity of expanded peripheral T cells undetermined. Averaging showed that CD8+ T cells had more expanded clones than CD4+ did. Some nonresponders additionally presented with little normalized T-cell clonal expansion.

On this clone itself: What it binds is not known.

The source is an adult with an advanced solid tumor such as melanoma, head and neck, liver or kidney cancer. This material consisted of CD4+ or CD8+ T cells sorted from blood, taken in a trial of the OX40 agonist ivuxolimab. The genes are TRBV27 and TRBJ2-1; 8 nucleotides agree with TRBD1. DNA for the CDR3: TGTGCCAGCACCCCAGGGGGCCTAAGCTCCTACAATGAGCAGTTCTTC. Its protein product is CASTPGGLSSYNEQFF.